The clone carrying this T cell receptor (beta chain) has just a few counts. Its antigen is as yet unknown. This sample was taken from a study of T cell repertoires in cytomegalovirus infection. The overall study: CMV epitopes in the study were HLA-C-restricted (recently identified) and HLA-B-restricted (well studied). CMV infection and matching HLA type were both indicated by public TCR beta signatures. General observations from the study: In two of eight donors, the top clonotype was HLA-C-restricted CMV-specific. The study identified carriers of CMV plus the relevant HLA from cumulative public TCR beta family frequency.

TCRdb re-called the reads through MiXCR, storing one row per CDR3 protein. This table has approximately 1,000,000 distinct CDR3 sequences, approximately 31% appearing once. V lost 4 bases and J lost 7, with 8 bases in between. CDR1 is MNHNS, CDR2 SASEGT, per germline. The CDR3 covers 12 residues. The clonotype originates from a human donor in good health (CMV status not recorded). Some clones in this sample may be carry-over from other donors' samples. The chain recombines TRBV6-1 with TRBJ2-1; D unclear. The sequences come from cultured CD8+ T cells from PBMCs, collected from culture after CMV antigen stimulation. The CDR3 nucleotides read TGTGCCAGCAGTGTTACGTCGAATGAGCAGTTCTTC. Translating it yields CASSVTSNEQFF.